The sequence of this TCR beta chain was determined in a study of human T cells and chemical hapten exposure (dated by TCRdb to the early 2020s). Regarding the research as a whole: For sensitization, 2% DPC in acetone was applied to a 2 cm by 2 cm area of upper inner arm skin. Throughout the roughly 25-week study period, patients were also given weekly therapeutic DPC doses on the scalp. Patch testing was performed on the upper back with Finn chambers containing 0.01% DPC, and the patch tests were scored after 6 days according to International Contact Dermatitis Research Group standards. The mostly female patient cohort included alopecia areata with under or over 50% scalp involvement, alopecia totalis and alopecia universalis. Libraries were pooled for sequencing, and variation in per-sample TCR yields was attributed mainly to small differences in library volumes within the pool. Peripheral blood TCR repertoire changes were tracked in vivo in alopecia patients during primary and secondary sensitization to the hapten diphenylcyclopropenone (DPC). Blood samples were taken from patients before sensitization (week 0) and then at 2, 6 and about 24 weeks after DPC sensitization. For TCR sequencing, blood came from 25 to 30 alopecia patients at anywhere from one to four time points (pre-sensitization, 2, 6 and 24 weeks). What the study reported, not specific to this receptor: Patch test score was positively correlated with the number of PT1 expanded TCRs, with significance at thresholds 8, 16 and 32 but not at 4. Because all patients had alopecia, a presumed autoimmune disease, the immune response of the patients might differ from that of healthy individuals. After repeated subsampling, the strength of the expansion versus patch-test correlation and the threshold at which it became significant changed. Significantly more large CDR3 similarity clusters were formed by expanded TCRs than by pre-sensitization or healthy control sets, consistent with antigen-driven responses. No change with DPC sensitization was found in the number of TCRs above 1 in 1000 frequency, and no evidence of global repertoire structure alterations was found.

The germline V gene (reference sequence) sets CDR1 to LGHDT and CDR2 to YNNKEL. Trimming removed 4 bases from V and 1 base from J, leaving 13 bases between the germline ends. The CDR3 sequence holds 15 residues, the cysteine and phenylalanine included. Kept here is only the CDR3 DNA, which spans 45 bases and is read in frame from base 1. This clonotype was found a few times. There is no known antigen for this receptor. Base qualities are missing; no much larger clone stands one base away. The library was produced with RACE. Instrument on record: NextSeq 500. During library preparation, unique molecular identifiers were attached to individual cDNA molecules so that TCRs could be counted quantitatively and reproducibly. Both TCR alpha and TCR beta chains were sequenced from each blood RNA sample. The original methods were these. Samples had a median of about 96,000 TCRs, with a range from about 20,000 to 690,600. V, J and CDR3 annotation of the TCR reads was performed with the Decombinator software suite. To make PS versus PT1 abundance plots, every sample was subsampled to the same number of TCRs (28,000). TCRs were defined as expanded if absent before sensitization and observed at least eight times at the 2-week time point. Starting from the raw public reads, TCRdb applied fastp trimming at Q25, assembled clones with MiXCR and retained in-frame beta chains. Every CDR3 protein is listed once, alongside the most common genes and DNA of its rows. The V and J calls reflect TCRdb's pipeline rather than the authors' work. The table for this sample lists approximately 400,000 distinct CDR3 sequences; about 5.1% of them were counted only once. Jointly, the top ten make up just over 2.5% of the sample.

According to the study, the label for this sample's time point signals: pre-sensitization, week 0. The treatment or condition label corresponds to: therapeutic diphenylcyclopropenone sensitization with weekly scalp DPC. Blood at each patch-test visit was drawn before the patch test was applied. Patients were considered eligible if aged 18 to 70, diagnosed with alopecia and deemed suitable for DPC therapy, and patients were excluded if pregnant. Unfractionated whole blood was collected in Tempus Blood RNA tubes, and total RNA was extracted from that blood. The specimen was whole blood, collected in connection with sensitization to the hapten diphenylcyclopropenone (DPC). In this chain, TRBV3-1 is recombined with TRBJ2-5, with a tentative D gene TRBD2 over 6 matching bases. The sequence was obtained from a woman aged 45-65 years with alopecia areata. Some clones in this sample may be carry-over from other donors' samples. The nucleotide sequence reads TGTGCCAGCAGCCGATCGGAGGGTCCCCAAGAGACCCAGTACTTC. Protein translation: CASSRSEGPQETQYF.